What follows are 14 T cell receptor beta chains derived from one specimen sequenced in a study of CD4+ T cells in melanoma. Data came from immunoSEQ multiplex PCR; TCRdb stores just in-frame clones and leaves some out. The sample records around 130,000 clones, 80% to 95% being singletons. These receptors all come from a human donor with melanoma.

A remark on this clone: One junction end disagrees with the germline gene, perhaps due to a read error. The gene calls are TRBV7-9 and TRBJ2-1, with D perhaps matching TRBD2 (6 bases). CDR3 length: 14 residues. Per the germline V gene, CDR1 is SEHNR and CDR2 is FQNEAQ (reference sequence). The CDR3 region has the DNA TGTGCCAGCAGCTTGGGGGGTTCCTACGATGAGCAGTTCTTC. Translation gives CASSLGGSYDEQFF.

The rearrangement links TRBV2 to TRBJ2-3; D unresolved. CDR3 length: 12 amino acids. Between the trimmed V and J ends, which lost 5 bases and 4 bases, there was a span of 7 bases. The germline CDR1 and CDR2 sequences are SNHLY and FYNNEI. In DNA, the CDR3 is TGTGCCAGCAGTACGGCGGCAGATACGCAGTATTTT. Protein: CASSTAADTQYF.

The chain has TRBV2 and TRBJ2-1, with a weak D call TRBD2 (5 bases). From germline, CDR1 is SNHLY and CDR2 FYNNEI. The ends were cut back, 8 bases at V and 8 bases at J, with 19 bases in the middle. There are 14 residues in the CDR3. The CDR3 is CASQRIGLADEQFF. The CDR3 nucleotides read TGTGCCAGCCAGCGGATAGGGTTGGCGGATGAGCAGTTCTTC.

This chain's CDR3 is CASSSDWTTNTGELFF. CDR3 coding DNA: TGTGCCAGCAGCTCGGACTGGACCACGAACACCGGGGAGCTGTTTTTT. The chain recombines TRBV5-8 with TRBJ2-2, with a weak D call TRBD2 (5 bases). Trimming pared 3 bases from V and 0 bases from J, leaving 12 bases between. This CDR3 is 16 amino acids long. The germline gives CDR1 SGHTS, CDR2 YDEGEE.

The chain links TRBV7-9 to TRBJ2-1; 7 nucleotides match TRBD2. Per the germline V gene, CDR1 is SEHNR and CDR2 is FQNEAQ (reference sequence). V shed 5 bases, J shed 0 bases, and the junction held 13 bases outside the gene matches. The length of the CDR3 is 18 residues. The CDR3 spells CASSPGLPPSDSYNEQFF. The CDR3 DNA follows: TGTGCCAGCAGCCCGGGACTACCCCCTTCGGACTCCTACAATGAGCAGTTCTTC.

The chain couples TRBV5-4 to TRBJ2-5, with D perhaps given as TRBD1 or TRBD2 (5 bases each). Germline V gene data show CDR1 as SGHNT and CDR2 as YYREEE (reference sequence). CDR3 size: 14 residues. V gave up 4 bases and J gave up 2 bases, with 12 bases separating them. The CDR3 region is CASSQVGVQETQYF. CDR3 nucleotide sequence: TGTGCCAGCAGCCAAGTGGGGGTTCAAGAGACCCAGTACTTC.

The chain couples TRBV6-6 to TRBJ1-1; D may be TRBD1 (6 bases). The CDR3 is 15 amino acids. V was shortened by 0 bases and J by 3 bases, with 11 bases between the two germline ends. Germline V CDR1 and CDR2: MNHNY, SVGAGI (reference sequence). The CDR3 sequence: CASSYSPGVDTEAFF. The CDR3 nucleotides read TGTGCCAGCAGTTACTCTCCAGGGGTGGACACTGAAGCTTTCTTT.

The chain uses TRBV19 and TRBJ1-2; no clear D gene. CDR1 is LNHDA and CDR2 is SQIVND in the germline V gene (reference sequence). V lost 3 bases and J 6 bases, leaving 14 bases between the germline ends. The CDR3 totals 14 residues. CDR3 DNA sequence: TGTGCCAGTAGTATTCAAGGACTTAGCAATGGCTACACCTTC. Its protein is CASSIQGLSNGYTF.

Written as DNA, the CDR3 is TGTGCCAGTAGTATGCGGCTAGCGGGGGGAGTTTACGAGCAGTTCTTC. The encoded protein is CASSMRLAGGVYEQFF. The chain recombines TRBV19 with TRBJ2-1; 11 nucleotides match TRBD2. This CDR3 contains 16 residues. Germline V CDR1 and CDR2: LNHDA, SQIVND (reference sequence). J gave up 10 bases and V 3 bases, and 11 bases lay outside the gene matches.

V is TRBV2 and J is TRBJ1-3, with TRBD1 identical over 9 bases. J lost 2 bases, V lost 3 bases, and 2 bases had no gene match. The CDR3 loop spans 15 amino acids. CDR1 SNHLY and CDR2 FYNNEI come from the germline V gene. The CDR3 loop is CASSEDRGAGNTIYF. The CDR3 DNA reads as TGTGCCAGCAGTGAGGACAGGGGCGCTGGAAACACCATATATTTT. The complete variable domain, with remaining parts taken from reference TRBV2 and TRBJ1-3, reads EPEVTQTPSHQVTQMGQEVILRCVPISNHLYFYWYRQILGQKVEFLVSFYNNEISEKSEIFDDQFSVERPDGSNFTLKIRSTKLEDSAMYFCASSEDRGAGNTIYFGEGSWLTVV.

This sequence joins TRBV2 and TRBJ1-5; D call uncertain. Trimming pared 0 bases from V and 0 bases from J, leaving 18 bases between. Germline V gene lookup returns CDR1 SNHLY and CDR2 FYNNEI. CDR3 length: 19 amino acids. The CDR3 loop reads CASSEALPRPSDSNQPQHF. In DNA form, the CDR3 reads TGTGCCAGCAGTGAAGCGCTTCCGCGCCCGAGCGATAGCAATCAGCCCCAGCATTTT.

The V call is TRBV9, the J call TRBJ2-4; 8 bases line up with TRBD2. The CDR3 runs to 15 residues. Per the germline V gene, CDR1 is SGDLS and CDR2 is YYNGEE. The V segment lost 4 bases and the J segment 5 bases; nucleotides outside the gene matches: 8. The CDR3 reads CASSSGPSGQNIQYF. The CDR3 DNA reads as TGTGCCAGCAGCTCTGGGCCTAGCGGGCAAAACATTCAGTACTTC.

There are a few counts of this clone. The chain carries TRBV5-8 and TRBJ1-1, with TRBD1 matching 9 bases. The ends lost 0 bases at V and 3 bases at J; junction bases unmatched: 3. The germline V gene has CDR1 SGHTS and CDR2 YDEGEE. There are 15 residues in the CDR3. The CDR3 nucleotides are TGTGCCAGCAGCTTGGTACAGGGGGCGCACACTGAAGCTTTCTTT. It yields the protein CASSLVQGAHTEAFF.

This chain joins TRBV5-5 and TRBJ2-5; D not resolved. The CDR3 is 14 amino acids. V was pared by 3 bases and J by 2 bases, with 11 bases between. CDR1 is SGHKS and CDR2 is YYEKEE in the germline V gene (reference sequence). CDR3 protein: CASSSLTQQETQYF. The CDR3 DNA sequence: TGTGCCAGCAGCTCCCTAACACAACAAGAGACCCAGTACTTC. Full variable domain (remainder filled in from reference TRBV5-5 and TRBJ2-5): DAGVTQSPTHLIKTRGQQVTLRCSPISGHKSVSWYQQVLGQGPQFIFQYYEKEERGRGNFPDRFSARQFPNYSSELNVNALLLGDSALYLCASSSLTQQETQYFGPGTRLLVL.